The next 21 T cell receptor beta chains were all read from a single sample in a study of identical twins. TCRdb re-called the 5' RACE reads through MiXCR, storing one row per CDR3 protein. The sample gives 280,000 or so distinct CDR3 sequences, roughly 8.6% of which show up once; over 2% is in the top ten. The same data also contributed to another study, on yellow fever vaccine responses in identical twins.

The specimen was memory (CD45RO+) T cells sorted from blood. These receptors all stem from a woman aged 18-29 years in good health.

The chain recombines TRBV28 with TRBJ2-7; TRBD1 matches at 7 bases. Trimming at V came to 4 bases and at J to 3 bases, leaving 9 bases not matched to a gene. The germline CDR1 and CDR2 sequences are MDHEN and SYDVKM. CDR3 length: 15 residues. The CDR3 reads CASSSALGQIYEQYF. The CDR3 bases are TGTGCCAGCAGTTCTGCCCTGGGACAGATCTACGAGCAGTACTTC.

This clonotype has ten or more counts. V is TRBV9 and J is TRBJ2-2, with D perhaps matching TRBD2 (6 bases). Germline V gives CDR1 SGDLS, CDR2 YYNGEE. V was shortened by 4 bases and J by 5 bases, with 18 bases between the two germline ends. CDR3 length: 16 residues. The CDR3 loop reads CASSPLEGLRTGELFF. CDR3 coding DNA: TGTGCCAGCAGCCCATTGGAGGGCCTGAGGACCGGGGAGCTGTTTTTT.

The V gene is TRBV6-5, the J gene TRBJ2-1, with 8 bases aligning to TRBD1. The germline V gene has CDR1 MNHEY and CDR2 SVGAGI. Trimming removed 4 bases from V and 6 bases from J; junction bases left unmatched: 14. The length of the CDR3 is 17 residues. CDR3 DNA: TGTGCCAGCAGTTCCTCAATTTACCGGGACAGGAGCAATGAGCAGTTCTTC. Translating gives CASSSSIYRDRSNEQFF.

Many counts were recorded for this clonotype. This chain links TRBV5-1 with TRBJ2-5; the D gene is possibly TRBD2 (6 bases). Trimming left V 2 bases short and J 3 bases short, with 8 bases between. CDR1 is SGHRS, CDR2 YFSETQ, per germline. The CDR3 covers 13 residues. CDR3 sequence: CASSFGGKETQYF. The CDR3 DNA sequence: TGCGCCAGCAGCTTTGGAGGGAAAGAGACCCAGTACTTC.

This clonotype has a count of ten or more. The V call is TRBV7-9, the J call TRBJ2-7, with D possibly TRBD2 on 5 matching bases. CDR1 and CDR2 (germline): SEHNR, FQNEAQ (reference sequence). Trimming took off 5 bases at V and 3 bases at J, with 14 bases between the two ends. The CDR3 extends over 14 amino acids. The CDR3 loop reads CASSSRRDLYEQYF. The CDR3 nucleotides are TGTGCCAGCAGCAGTAGACGGGATCTCTACGAGCAGTACTTC.

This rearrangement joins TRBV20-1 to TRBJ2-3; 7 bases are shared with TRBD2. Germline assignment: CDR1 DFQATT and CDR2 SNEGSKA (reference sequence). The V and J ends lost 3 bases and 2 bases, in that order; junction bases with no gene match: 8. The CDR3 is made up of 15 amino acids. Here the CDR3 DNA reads TGCAGTGCTAGTCCCCTAGCGGCCATCACAGATACGCAGTATTTT. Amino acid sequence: CSASPLAAITDTQYF.

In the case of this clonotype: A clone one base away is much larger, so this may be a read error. The CDR3 here is CASKPPNSYEQYF. DNA of the CDR3: TGTGCCAGCAAACCCCCGAACTCCTACGAGCAGTACTTC. The genes are TRBV25-1 and TRBJ2-7; D is undetermined. The length of the CDR3 is 13 residues. CDR1 MGHDK and CDR2 SYGVNS come from the germline V gene. Trimming took 7 bases from V and 0 from J, leaving 10 bases between them.

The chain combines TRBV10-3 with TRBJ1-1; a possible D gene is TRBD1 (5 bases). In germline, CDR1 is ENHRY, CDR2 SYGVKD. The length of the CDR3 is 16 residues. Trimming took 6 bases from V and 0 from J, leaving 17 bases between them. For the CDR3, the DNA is TGTGCCATCAGGAACCGGGACGAAGCTCTGAACACTGAAGCTTTCTTT. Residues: CAIRNRDEALNTEAFF.

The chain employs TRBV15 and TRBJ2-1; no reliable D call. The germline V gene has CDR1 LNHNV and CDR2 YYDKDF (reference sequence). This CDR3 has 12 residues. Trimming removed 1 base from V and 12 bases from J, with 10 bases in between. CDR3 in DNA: TGTGCCACCAGCAGAGCAATCCGCGGGCAGTTCTTC. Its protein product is CATSRAIRGQFF. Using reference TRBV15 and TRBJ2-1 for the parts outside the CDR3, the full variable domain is DAMVIQNPRYQVTQFGKPVTLSCSQTLNHNVMYWYQQKSSQAPKLLFHYYDKDFNNEADTPDNFQSRRPNTSFCFLDIRSPGLGDTAMYLCATSRAIRGQFFGPGTRLTVL.

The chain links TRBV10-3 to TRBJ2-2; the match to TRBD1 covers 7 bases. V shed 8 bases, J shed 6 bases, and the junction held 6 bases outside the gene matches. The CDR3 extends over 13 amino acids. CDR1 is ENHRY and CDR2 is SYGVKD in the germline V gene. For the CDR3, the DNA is TGTGCCATCGGCACAGGGGATCCCGGGGAGCTGTTTTTT. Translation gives CAIGTGDPGELFF.

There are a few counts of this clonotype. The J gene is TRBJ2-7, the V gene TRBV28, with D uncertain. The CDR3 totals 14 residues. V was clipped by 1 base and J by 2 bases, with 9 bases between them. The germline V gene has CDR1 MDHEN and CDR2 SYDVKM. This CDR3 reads CASSLSGRTYEQYF. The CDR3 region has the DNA TGTGCCAGCAGTTTATCCGGACGGACCTACGAGCAGTACTTC. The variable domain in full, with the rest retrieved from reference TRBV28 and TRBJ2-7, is DVKVTQSSRYLVKRTGEKVFLECVQDMDHENMFWYRQDPGLGLRLIYFSYDVKMKEKGDIPEGYSVSREKKERFSLILESASTNQTSMYLCASSLSGRTYEQYFGPGTRLTVT.

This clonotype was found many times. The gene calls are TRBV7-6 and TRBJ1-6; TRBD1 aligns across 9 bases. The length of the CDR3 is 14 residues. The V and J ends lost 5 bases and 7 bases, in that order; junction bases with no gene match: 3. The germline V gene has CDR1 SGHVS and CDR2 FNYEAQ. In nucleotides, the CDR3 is TGTGCCAGCAGCACCGGACAGGGGAATTCACCCCTCCACTTT. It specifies CASSTGQGNSPLHF.

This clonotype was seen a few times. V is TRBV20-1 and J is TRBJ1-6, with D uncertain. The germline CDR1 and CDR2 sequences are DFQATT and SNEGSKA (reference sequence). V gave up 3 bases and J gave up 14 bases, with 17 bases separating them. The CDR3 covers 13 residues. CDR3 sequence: CSASPQTLATLHF. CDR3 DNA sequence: TGCAGTGCTAGCCCCCAGACTCTTGCAACCCTCCACTTT.

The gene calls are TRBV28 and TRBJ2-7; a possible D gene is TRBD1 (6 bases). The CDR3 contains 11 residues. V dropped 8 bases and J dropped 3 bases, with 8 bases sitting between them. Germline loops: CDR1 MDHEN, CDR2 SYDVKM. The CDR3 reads CASGQIYEQYV. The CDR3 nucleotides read TGTGCCAGCGGACAGATCTACGAGCAGTACGTC.

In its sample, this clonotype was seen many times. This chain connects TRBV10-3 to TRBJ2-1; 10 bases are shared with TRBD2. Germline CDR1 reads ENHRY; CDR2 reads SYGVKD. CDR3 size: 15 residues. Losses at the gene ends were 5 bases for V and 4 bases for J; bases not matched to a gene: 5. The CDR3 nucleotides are TGTGCCATCAGTCAGCGGGAGGGGATTTACAATGAGCAGTTCTTC. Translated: CAISQREGIYNEQFF.

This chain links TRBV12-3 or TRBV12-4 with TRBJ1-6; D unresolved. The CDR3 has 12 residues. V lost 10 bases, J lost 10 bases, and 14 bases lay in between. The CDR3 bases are TGTGCCATATCGACGGGTTACTCACCCCTCCACTTT. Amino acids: CAISTGYSPLHF.

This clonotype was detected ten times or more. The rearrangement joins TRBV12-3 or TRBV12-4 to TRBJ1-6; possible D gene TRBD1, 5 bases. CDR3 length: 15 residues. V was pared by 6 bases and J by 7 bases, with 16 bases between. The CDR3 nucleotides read TGTGCCAGCAGGCTCCGGGACCGCAAAAATTCACCCCTCCACTTT. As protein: CASRLRDRKNSPLHF.

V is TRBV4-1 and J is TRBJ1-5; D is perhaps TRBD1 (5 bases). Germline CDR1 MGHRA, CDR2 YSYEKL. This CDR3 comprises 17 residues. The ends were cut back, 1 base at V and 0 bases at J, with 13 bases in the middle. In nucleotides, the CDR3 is TGCGCCAGCAGCCAAGCGACAGCGTTTTATAGCAATCAGCCCCAGCATTTT. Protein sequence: CASSQATAFYSNQPQHF.

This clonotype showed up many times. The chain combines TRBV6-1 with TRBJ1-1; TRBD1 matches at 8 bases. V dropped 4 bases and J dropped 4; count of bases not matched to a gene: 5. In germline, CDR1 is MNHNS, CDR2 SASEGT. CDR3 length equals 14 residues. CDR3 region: CASSVTGTGTEAFF. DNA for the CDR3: TGTGCCAGCAGTGTGACCGGGACAGGCACTGAAGCTTTCTTT.

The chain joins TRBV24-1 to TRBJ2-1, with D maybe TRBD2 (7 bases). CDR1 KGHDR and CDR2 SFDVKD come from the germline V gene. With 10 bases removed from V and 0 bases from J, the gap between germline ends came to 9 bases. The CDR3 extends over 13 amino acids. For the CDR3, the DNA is TGTGCCACGGGGGGGCCCTCCTACAATGAGCAGTTCTTC. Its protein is CATGGPSYNEQFF.

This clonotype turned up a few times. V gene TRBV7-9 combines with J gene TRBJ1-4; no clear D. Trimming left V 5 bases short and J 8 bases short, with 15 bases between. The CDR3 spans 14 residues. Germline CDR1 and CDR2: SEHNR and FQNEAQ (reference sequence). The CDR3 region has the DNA TGTGCCAGCAGCCCCACATGGACGGAGGAAAAACTGTTTTTT. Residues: CASSPTWTEEKLFF.